This T cell receptor (beta chain) was found in a study of T cells of healthy individuals. This clonotype was detected a few times. CDR3 length: 17 amino acids. Per germline, CDR1 SGHTA and CDR2 FQGNSA. V shed 3 bases, J shed 4 bases, and the junction held 10 bases outside the gene matches. Via MiXCR, TCRdb re-called the 5' RACE reads, giving one row per CDR3 protein. The table lists 100,000 or so distinct CDR3 sequences, 17% of them singletons. The receptor was derived from a human donor in good health. V and J are TRBV7-2 and TRBJ2-1; 9 bases align to TRBD2. Here the CDR3 reads CASSFMAGGPEYNEQFF. CDR3 in DNA: TGTGCCAGCAGCTTCATGGCGGGGGGGCCGGAGTACAATGAGCAGTTCTTC.